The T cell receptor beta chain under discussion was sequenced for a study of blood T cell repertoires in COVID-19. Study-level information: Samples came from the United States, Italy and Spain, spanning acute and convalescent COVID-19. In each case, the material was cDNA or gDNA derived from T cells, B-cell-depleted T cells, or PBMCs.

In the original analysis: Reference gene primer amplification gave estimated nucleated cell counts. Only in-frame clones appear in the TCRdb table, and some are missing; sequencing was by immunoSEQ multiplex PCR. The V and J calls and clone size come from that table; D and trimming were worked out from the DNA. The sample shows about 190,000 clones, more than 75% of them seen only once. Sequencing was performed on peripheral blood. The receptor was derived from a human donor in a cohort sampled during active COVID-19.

The CDR3 DNA follows: TGTGGAACTGGAGCGGGAGACCACGAGCAGTACTTC. This sequence encodes CGTGAGDHEQYF. The rearrangement uses TRBV2 and TRBJ2-7, with 8 bases identical to TRBD2. Germline CDR1 and CDR2: SNHLY and FYNNEI. The CDR3 is made up of 12 amino acids.